This is a list of T cell receptor beta chains from one sample in a study of CD4 T cells in relation to SARS-CoV-2 and coronaviruses. Which antigens these TCRs recognize remains unknown. Using immunoSEQ multiplex PCR, the repertoire was profiled, and TCRdb retains in-frame clones only, with some absent. The sample consists of approximately 20,000 clones, about 69% of them appearing once. Source material: CD4+ T cells from PBMCs, cultured in vitro. The receptors originated from a human donor in good health. Both conserved end residues are part of each CDR3. Fields, in order: V gene, J gene, D gene, CDR3 protein, CDR3 DNA. A D gene is named only where the DNA matches it firmly.

v_call: TRBV5-1
j_call: TRBJ2-7
d_call: TRBD2
cdr3_aa: CASSFGLAGAEQYF
cdr3_nt: TGCGCCAGCAGCTTCGGACTAGCGGGAGCCGAGCAGTACTTC

v_call: TRBV5-5
j_call: TRBJ1-5
d_call: NA
cdr3_aa: CASSFSPSNQPQHF
cdr3_nt: TGTGCCAGCAGCTTTTCCCCTAGCAATCAGCCCCAGCATTTT

v_call: TRBV3-1/TRBV3-2
j_call: TRBJ2-5
d_call: NA
cdr3_aa: CASTNTRETQYF
cdr3_nt: TGTGCCAGCACTAATACCCGAGAGACCCAGTACTTC

v_call: TRBV9
j_call: TRBJ1-3
d_call: NA
cdr3_aa: CASSVDQGIEADTIYF
cdr3_nt: TGTGCCAGCAGCGTAGACCAGGGGATAGAGGCAGACACCATATATTTT

v_call: TRBV2
j_call: TRBJ1-1
d_call: NA
cdr3_aa: CASSEWQGNTEAFF
cdr3_nt: TGTGCCAGCAGTGAGTGGCAGGGTAACACTGAAGCTTTCTTT

v_call: TRBV10-3
j_call: TRBJ2-3
d_call: NA
cdr3_aa: CAISERPGTDTQYF
cdr3_nt: TGTGCCATCAGTGAGCGGCCGGGCACAGATACGCAGTATTTT

v_call: TRBV7-2
j_call: TRBJ2-2
d_call: NA
cdr3_aa: CASSLVLANTGELFF
cdr3_nt: TGTGCCAGCAGCTTAGTTCTAGCGAACACCGGGGAGCTGTTTTTT

v_call: TRBV5-4
j_call: TRBJ2-2
d_call: NA
cdr3_aa: CASSPGSGGAFTGELFF
cdr3_nt: TGTGCCAGCAGCCCCGGATCGGGGGGCGCGTTCACCGGGGAGCTGTTTTTT

v_call: TRBV9
j_call: TRBJ2-1
d_call: TRBD2
cdr3_aa: CASSVGPAGETLGSSYNEQFF
cdr3_nt: TGTGCCAGCAGCGTAGGACCCGCGGGAGAAACTCTGGGGAGCTCCTACAATGAGCAGTTCTTC

v_call: TRBV4-3
j_call: TRBJ2-5
d_call: TRBD1
cdr3_aa: CASSQGGQVGQETQYF
cdr3_nt: TGCGCCAGCAGCCAAGGGGGACAGGTCGGCCAAGAGACCCAGTACTTC